The 20 T cell receptor beta chains below were found in one sample sequenced in a study of blood T cell repertoires in COVID-19 (dated by TCRdb to between 2020 and 2021). The library relied on the immunoSEQ multiplex PCR assay. TCRdb carries this immuneACCESS record with in-frame sequences only. Its versions omit some clonotypes, under half of them owing to an unresolved V gene in the studies checked, with the rest unexplained. In all, the sample holds roughly 260,000 clones, and about 90% of those were seen once. The ten biggest clones cover roughly 3.9% of the sample. Sequencing was performed on peripheral blood. The receptors here all came from a woman aged 40-49 years with acute or convalescent COVID-19.

The chain recombines TRBV2 with TRBJ1-6; D is possibly TRBD1 (5 bases). This CDR3 comprises 14 residues. In germline, CDR1 is SNHLY, CDR2 FYNNEI. The ends were cut back, 11 bases at V and 8 bases at J, with 19 bases in the middle. CDR3 sequence reads: CAVQRGSLDSPLHF. The DNA of the CDR3 is TGTGCCGTCCAGCGGGGGTCTTTGGATTCACCCCTCCACTTT.

The chain has TRBV7-3 and TRBJ1-1; D is unclear. Trimming removed 1 base from V and 3 bases from J, with 12 bases in between. The CDR3 consists of 15 residues. The germline gives CDR1 SGHTA, CDR2 FQGTGA. In nucleotides, the CDR3 is TGTGCCAGCAGCTTAATTACCGGAGTAGACACTGAAGCTTTCTTT. This translates into CASSLITGVDTEAFF.

The genes are TRBV11-2 and TRBJ2-3, with 8 bases matching TRBD2. CDR1 SGHAT and CDR2 FQNNGV come from the germline V gene. This CDR3 has 14 amino acids. V shed 1 base, J shed 6 bases, and the junction held 3 bases outside the gene matches. The DNA of the CDR3 is TGTGCCAGCAGCTTAGTCGGGGGGGCTGATACGCAGTATTTT. This encodes CASSLVGGADTQYF.

The chain uses TRBV29-1 and TRBJ2-3; the D gene is possibly TRBD2 (5 bases). This CDR3 is built from 14 residues. The germline CDR1 and CDR2 sequences are SQVTM and ANQGSEA. The V end lost 6 bases, the J end lost 4 bases, and 17 bases lay between the germline ends. The CDR3 here is CSVNAGWGADTQYF. CDR3 nucleotide sequence: TGCAGCGTAAACGCTGGGTGGGGAGCAGATACGCAGTATTTT.

The chain carries TRBV11-2 and TRBJ1-2; TRBD1 matches 12 bases. The CDR3 sequence is 17 residues long. J gave up 4 bases and V 5 bases, and 11 bases lay outside the gene matches. The germline V gene encodes CDR1 SGHAT and CDR2 FQNNGV. CDR3 sequence reads: CASSPRRDRGLVYGYTF. The CDR3 region has the DNA TGTGCCAGCAGCCCAAGGCGGGACAGGGGGCTTGTCTATGGCTACACCTTC.

This chain links TRBV7-8 with TRBJ1-2, with D unclear. The V gene lost 5 bases and the J gene lost 5 bases, with 18 bases spanning the gap. Germline lookup yields CDR1 SGHVS and CDR2 FQNEAQ. CDR3 length equals 15 residues. The CDR3 DNA reads as TGTGCCAGCAGCCGTAGCGAGGCACGAACTTATGGCTACACCTTC. Translation gives CASSRSEARTYGYTF.

This chain links TRBV5-1 with TRBJ2-7, with D perhaps matching TRBD1 (6 bases). This CDR3 has 16 amino acids. CDR1 is SGHRS, CDR2 YFSETQ, per germline. V was pared by 1 base and J by 7 bases, with 21 bases between. The CDR3 region is CASSLIDRPHLREQYV. DNA for the CDR3: TGCGCCAGCAGCTTGATAGACAGGCCCCATTTGAGGGAGCAGTACGTC.

The chain combines TRBV5-6 with TRBJ1-2; 7 bases fit TRBD1. CDR3 size: 16 residues. V lost 0 bases to trimming and J lost 3 bases; unmatched junction nucleotides: 8. CDR1 and CDR2 from the germline V gene are SGHDT and YYEEEE. CDR3 sequence: CASSLAPTTGYYGYTF. CDR3 nucleotides: TGTGCCAGCAGCTTGGCCCCCACGACAGGGTACTATGGCTACACCTTC.

The chain has TRBV6-4 and TRBJ1-1; D is unresolved. The CDR3 extends over 14 amino acids. Trimming pared 7 bases from V and 4 bases from J, leaving 16 bases between. Germline V gene data show CDR1 as MRHNA and CDR2 as SNTAGT. In DNA form, the CDR3 reads TGTGCCAGCATTCTGGTCCTCCGGGGCACTGAAGCTTTCTTT. As protein: CASILVLRGTEAFF.

The chain links TRBV7-3 to TRBJ2-4; 10 bases match TRBD1. Germline V lookup: CDR1 SGHTA, CDR2 FQGTGA. V was clipped by 5 bases and J by 6 bases; unmatched bases: 4. CDR3 size: 14 residues. The DNA of the CDR3 is TGTGCCAGCAGCGACCGACAGGGGGCAAACATTCAGTACTTC. This translates into CASSDRQGANIQYF. Based on the CDR3 plus reference TRBV7-3 and TRBJ2-4, the full variable domain is GAGVSQTPSNKVTEKGKYVELRCDPISGHTALYWYRQSLGQGPEFLIYFQGTGAADDSGLPNDRFFAVRPEGSVSTLKIQRTERGDSAVYLCASSDRQGANIQYFGAGTRLSVL.

This chain uses TRBV12-3 or TRBV12-4 with TRBJ1-2, with 8 bases fitting TRBD1. Trimming took 5 bases from V and 7 from J; bases not matched to a gene: 6. This CDR3 contains 13 residues. CDR3 coding DNA: TGTGCCAGCAGTACAAGGACAGGGCTTGGCTACACCTTC. Residues: CASSTRTGLGYTF.

V and J are TRBV2 and TRBJ1-1; the match to TRBD1 covers 7 bases. Per germline, CDR1 SNHLY and CDR2 FYNNEI. This CDR3 is 16 amino acids long. The J segment lost 3 bases and the V segment lost 11 bases, leaving 18 bases of the junction unmatched. CDR3 bases: TGTGCCGACCAGACAGGGCTTGGGTACGTGGACACTGAAGCTTTCTTT. The encoded protein is CADQTGLGYVDTEAFF.

The chain uses TRBV28 and TRBJ2-2, with 7 bases lining up with TRBD1. From germline, CDR1 is MDHEN and CDR2 SYDVKM. Germline trimming cut 2 bases from V and 3 bases from J; bases unmatched to any gene: 3. The length of the CDR3 is 15 residues. CDR3 sequence reads: CASSLETGYTGELFF. In DNA, the CDR3 is TGTGCCAGCAGTTTAGAGACAGGGTACACCGGGGAGCTGTTTTTT.

The rearrangement links TRBV5-6 to TRBJ1-3, with D unclear. Germline CDR1 is SGHDT and CDR2 is YYEEEE. The CDR3 covers 16 residues. V dropped 1 base and J dropped 0 bases, with 11 bases sitting between them. In nucleotides, the CDR3 is TGTGCCAGCAGCTTGAGGCAACAGACCTCTGGAAACACCATATATTTT. It translates to CASSLRQQTSGNTIYF.

The chain has TRBV27 and TRBJ1-1; D not certain. Germline values: CDR1 MNHEY, CDR2 SMNVEV (reference sequence). V dropped 1 base and J dropped 2 bases, with 8 bases sitting between them. The CDR3 has 14 residues. The DNA for the CDR3 is TGTGCCAGCAGTTTATGGAACAGTAACACTGAAGCTTTCTTT. It translates to CASSLWNSNTEAFF.

The V call is TRBV19, the J call TRBJ1-2, with TRBD1 matching 8 bases. The V gene end was trimmed by 5 bases and the J gene end by 8 bases; junction bases not matched to a gene: 4. This CDR3 spans 12 amino acids. Looked up from germline, CDR1 is LNHDA and CDR2 is SQIVND (reference sequence). Here the CDR3 reads CASSGQGDGYTF. In DNA form, the CDR3 reads TGTGCCAGTAGTGGACAGGGAGACGGCTACACCTTC.

CDR3 nucleotides: TGTGCCAGCAGCCTTTCTCAGTGGGGGGGCGCTGGAAACACCATATATTTT. This translates into CASSLSQWGGAGNTIYF. V gene TRBV9 combines with J gene TRBJ1-3, with D perhaps TRBD1 (6 bases). The CDR3 runs to 17 residues. CDR1 is SGDLS, CDR2 YYNGEE, per germline. V lost 4 bases and J lost 2, with 19 bases in between.

The chain recombines TRBV25-1 with TRBJ1-3; D call uncertain. Germline V CDR1 and CDR2: MGHDK, SYGVNS. CDR3 length: 11 amino acids. The V gene lost 5 bases and the J gene lost 4 bases, with 3 bases spanning the gap. The CDR3 loop is CASSLGNTIYF. Here the CDR3 DNA reads TGTGCCAGCAGTCTGGGAAACACCATATATTTT.

The chain is built from TRBV19 and TRBJ1-1, with 8 bases fitting TRBD1. The V and J ends lost 6 bases and 2 bases, in that order; junction bases with no gene match: 5. This CDR3 is 14 amino acids long. The germline CDR1 and CDR2 sequences are LNHDA and SQIVND (reference sequence). The CDR3 loop is CASRPDRVNTEAFF. In DNA, the CDR3 is TGTGCCAGTAGACCGGACAGGGTAAACACTGAAGCTTTCTTT.

As to this clone: A junction boundary mismatches the germline segment, possibly from a read error. The chain uses TRBV9 and TRBJ1-4; 7 nucleotides match TRBD1. The CDR3 is 16 residues long. Germline assignment: CDR1 SGDLS and CDR2 YYNGEE. CDR3 coding DNA: TGTGCCAGCAGCGAGGGGGCCTCCGCGAATTATGAAAAGCTGTTTTTT. This codes for CASSEGASANYEKLFF.